This TCR beta chain was documented in a study of blood T cell repertoires in COVID-19. Overall study context: In each case, the material was cDNA or gDNA derived from T cells, B-cell-depleted T cells, or PBMCs.

Participants were aged roughly 18 to 90 years, lived in roughly 23 US areas, and enrolled virtually. Cohort placement rested on clinical history that participants reported themselves. The CDR3 has 11 amino acids. Trimming took 5 bases from V and 7 from J, leaving 9 bases between them. The germline V gene has CDR1 MNHEY and CDR2 SVGEGT. Original processing notes: How many nucleated cells were present was estimated from reference gene primer amplification. Sequencing was performed with immunoSEQ multiplex PCR; in TCRdb, only in-frame clones are kept and a portion is missing. For V, J and clone size, that table is used; D and trimming come from the DNA. This sample has some 200,000 clones, with 65% to 90% found just once.

This rearrangement joins TRBV6-2 or TRBV6-3 to TRBJ2-7; D perhaps matches TRBD2 (5 bases). The clonotype originates from a man aged 35-49 years who had recovered from COVID-19. The sample consisted of PBMCs or T cells enriched from blood (not recorded which). The CDR3 region is CASSLTGEQYF. The CDR3 DNA follows: TGTGCCAGCAGTCTAACGGGGGAGCAGTACTTC.